Listed here are 4 T cell receptor beta chains from one sample, sequenced in a study of blood T cell repertoires in COVID-19. Produced via immunoSEQ multiplex PCR; TCRdb's table is partial and in-frame only. Among roughly 190,000 clones listed, approximately 79% were seen once. Sequencing was performed on PBMCs or T cells enriched from blood (not recorded which). Receptors originate from a woman in her fifties or sixties with acute COVID-19.

The chain links TRBV6-5 to TRBJ2-7; possible D gene TRBD2, 5 bases. The CDR3 covers 12 residues. Germline lookup yields CDR1 MNHEY and CDR2 SVGAGI. V lost 7 bases to trimming and J lost 9 bases, with 16 bases between them. The CDR3 nucleotides read TGTGCCAGCACAGCCGACGGGAATGGGCAGTACGTC. Its translation is CASTADGNGQYV.

This chain connects TRBV7-2 to TRBJ2-1; 11 bases align to TRBD2. Germline assignment: CDR1 SGHTA and CDR2 FQGNSA. This CDR3 region has 15 residues. With 5 bases clipped from V and 5 bases from J, the junction kept 5 bases outside the gene matches. Here the CDR3 DNA reads TGTGCCAGCAGCGGAGCTAGCGGGGGGAACAATGAGCAGTTCTTC. Its translation: CASSGASGGNNEQFF.

The chain has TRBV30 and TRBJ1-4; D might be TRBD1 (5 bases). The CDR3 extends over 14 amino acids. The V gene lost 8 bases and the J gene lost 7 bases, with 20 bases spanning the gap. Germline V gives CDR1 GTSNPN, CDR2 SVGIG (reference sequence). For the CDR3, the DNA is TGTGCCCGCTCAGCAAGGGGTGCGATTGAAAAACTGTTTTTT. Residues: CARSARGAIEKLFF.

This clone came up a few times. DNA for the CDR3: TGTGCCACCAGTGAGTTGACAGGGAGCGTCCAAGAGACCCAGTACTTC. Its translation is CATSELTGSVQETQYF. The rearrangement links TRBV24-1 to TRBJ2-5; 7 bases match TRBD1. Germline loops: CDR1 KGHDR, CDR2 SFDVKD. The CDR3 has 16 amino acids. The ends lost 4 bases at V and 1 base at J; junction bases unmatched: 8.